The entry that follows covers one T cell receptor beta chain sequence. The target antigen is unknown. This specimen comes from a study of PD-L1 blockade in urothelial cancer. Study context: Patients commenced atezolizumab in the mid-2010s, and it was given at 1,200 mg intravenously every 3 weeks.

Time point described: pretreatment peripheral blood. The patients' disease, urothelial carcinoma, was locally advanced or metastatic. Germline V gives CDR1 MNHEY, CDR2 SMNVEV (reference sequence). CDR3 size: 15 residues. The V end lost 5 bases, the J end lost 8 bases, and 18 bases lay between the germline ends. Overall study results and limits: Patients who had durable benefit saw their tumor-associated blood clones expand more at 3 weeks.

Profiling relied on immunoSEQ multiplex PCR, and the TCRdb table lists in-frame clones only, not all of them. The sample lists fewer than 100,000 clones; over 80% were seen once. The chain carries TRBV27 and TRBJ2-2, with D perhaps matching TRBD2 (6 bases). The sequencing here drew on PBMCs, taken around atezolizumab (anti-PD-L1) treatment. The clonotype comes from a man aged 35 to 55 with urothelial cancer. CDR3 region: CASSTLLVGGGELFF. CDR3 DNA sequence: TGTGCCAGCAGTACACTCCTGGTCGGGGGAGGGGAGCTGTTTTTT.